A single TCR beta chain is shown here with its context. This receptor's antigen is unknown. Per-nucleotide qualities are absent, and no much larger clonotype sits a single base away. The immunoSEQ Assay, a bias-controlled multiplex PCR, was used to amplify TCRbeta CDR3 regions from genomic DNA. The study's own analysis went as follows. The number of nucleated cells in each sample was estimated from the amplification of reference gene primers within the assay. Sequence reads were collapsed and filtered to measure the absolute abundance of every unique TCRbeta CDR3 rearrangement. For each sample, productive Simpson clonality was calculated by taking the square root of Simpson's diversity index across productive rearrangements. TCRdb stores this immuneACCESS table with in-frame sequences only. Part of the clones is absent; in the studies checked, under half of the shortfall reflects unresolved V genes, and no reason is known for the rest. V, J and clone size reflect that table, while D and trimming were determined from the DNA. The sample profile shows over 55,000 clones; about 80% of them were found once. The top ten constitute 10% of the sample.

In Seattle, one collaborating source enrolled patients while the infection was active and tracked those patients longitudinally over the course of disease. Each collaborating institution followed its own protocols to collect whole blood in K2EDTA tubes. For TCRbeta analysis, collaborators shipped samples in one of three forms: frozen whole blood, isolated PBMCs, or DNA extracted from either of those sample types. The entry originates in a study of blood T cell repertoires in COVID-19 (TCRdb year 2020). At the level of the whole study: Collaborator samples came from the United States, Italy and Spain and covered acute and convalescent phases of COVID-19. The material from the prospective study consisted of cDNA or gDNA derived from T cells, B-cell-depleted T cells, or PBMCs. Subjects who had been exposed to COVID-19, were actively infected with it, or had recovered from it provided the deeply sampled blood TCRbeta repertoires that made up the dataset. The repertoires were released in a freely available public database intended as a resource for research on the immune response to SARS-CoV-2. Samples came from the ongoing ImmuneRACE study (first 160 participants) plus 1,254 subjects from 6 global collaborators. A de-identified subject ID, COVID-19 status, age in years and sex were almost always included in the sample metadata. Where HLA class I and class II types were available, the types were taken from metadata supplied by the sample provider, not from assay-based typing.

V is trimmed back by 4 bases and J by 9 bases, and the junction contains 10 bases that no gene match accounts for. The germline V gene (reference sequence) gives CDR1 as SEHNR and CDR2 as FQNEAQ. The CDR3 spans 15 residues, from the cysteine through the phenylalanine. Of the read, only the CDR3 DNA is kept; its 45 bases are in frame from base 1. General conclusions and limits of the study: Clinical and demographic metadata were provided uncurated, with the amount varying by source and participant.

The sequenced material came from peripheral blood. This receptor was obtained from a man in his fifties with COVID-19, enrolled during active disease. The V and J segments used are TRBV7-9 and TRBJ2-1, with TRBD2 identical over 9 junction bases. The CDR3 protein: CASSWTGTSIVEQFF. The nucleotide sequence reads as follows: TGTGCCAGCAGCTGGACCGGGACTAGCATCGTTGAGCAGTTCTTC.